Presented here are 18 T cell receptor beta chains from one specimen sequenced in a study of blood T cells in healthy people across ages. For the second PCR, which ran for roughly 6 to 11 cycles, a sample-barcoded 5' primer and a J-beta primer mix were used. TCRdb reprocessed the 5' RACE reads with MiXCR, giving one entry per CDR3 protein. Among under 1,000,000 distinct CDR3 sequences listed, under 40% were seen once. The sample taken for sequencing was blood. All receptors derive from a man aged 18 to 29 in good health.

This chain connects TRBV4-2 to TRBJ2-5; 9 bases align to TRBD1. The V segment lost 4 bases and the J segment 0 bases; nucleotides outside the gene matches: 15. This CDR3 region has 19 residues. Germline CDR1 LGHNA, CDR2 YNFKEQ. The CDR3 DNA reads as TGTGCCAGCAGCCCTACAGGGGGCGACCCTGCCCTGTACCAAGAGACCCAGTACTTC. Translation: CASSPTGGDPALYQETQYF.

V and J are TRBV10-3 and TRBJ2-2; 9 bases align to TRBD1. The junction had 5 bases not matched to a gene; V was cut back by 4 bases and J by 5 bases. Germline CDR1 is ENHRY and CDR2 is SYGVKD. This CDR3 spans 15 amino acids. For the CDR3, the DNA is TGTGCCATCAGTGGGACAGGGGTTGAAACCGGGGAGCTGTTTTTT. Amino acids: CAISGTGVETGELFF.

J is TRBJ2-4 and V is TRBV7-2; 7 bases agree with TRBD1. The assigned J gene may be wrong: the sequence end matches TRBJ2-5 better. In germline, CDR1 is SGHTA, CDR2 FQGNSA. This CDR3 is 15 amino acids long. The CDR3 DNA follows: TGTGCCAGCAGCTTAGACAGGGGAGTTCTGGAGACCCAGTACTTC. Encoded protein: CASSLDRGVLETQYF.

This chain uses TRBV7-9 with TRBJ2-3; D may be TRBD1 (6 bases). Germline CDR1 reads SEHNR; CDR2 reads FQNEAQ (reference sequence). V dropped 1 base and J dropped 4 bases, with 15 bases sitting between them. This CDR3 has 16 residues. CDR3 in amino acids: CASSLVGLGGPDTQYF. The CDR3 region has the DNA TGTGCCAGCAGCTTAGTTGGGCTTGGGGGCCCAGATACGCAGTATTTT. The complete variable domain, with remaining parts taken from reference TRBV7-9 and TRBJ2-3, reads DTGVSQNPRHKITKRGQNVTFRCDPISEHNRLYWYRQTLGQGPEFLTYFQNEAQLEKSRLLSDRFSAERPKGSFSTLEIQRTEQGDSAMYLCASSLVGLGGPDTQYFGPGTRLTVL.

In its sample, this clonotype was seen a few times. This sequence joins TRBV3-1 and TRBJ2-1; 9 bases fit TRBD1. The CDR3 spans 15 residues. Trimming took 4 bases from V and 4 from J; bases not matched to a gene: 5. The V gene's germline CDR1 is LGHDT and CDR2 YNNKEL (reference sequence). As DNA, the CDR3 is TGTGCCAGCAGCCCAACGGGACAGGGATACAATGAGCAGTTCTTC. This codes for CASSPTGQGYNEQFF.

This rearrangement joins TRBV6-1 to TRBJ2-1, with TRBD2 as a possible D gene (6 bases). V dropped 6 bases and J dropped 0 bases, with 24 bases sitting between them. CDR1 is MNHNS and CDR2 is SASEGT in the germline V gene. This CDR3 contains 19 residues. The CDR3 nucleotides read TGTGCCAGCAGCGGACTCACCGGGACTCCACCGAGCTCCTACAATGAGCAGTTCTTC. Amino acid sequence: CASSGLTGTPPSSYNEQFF.

The chain has TRBV12-3 or TRBV12-4 and TRBJ2-5, with D hard to call. Deletions cut 5 bases from V and 2 bases from J, with 12 bases between. CDR3 size: 14 residues. The DNA of the CDR3 is TGTGCCAGCAGTCTCTCTAACGTTCAAGAGACCCAGTACTTC. It is translated as CASSLSNVQETQYF.

Concerning this clonotype itself: A read error may be the cause here, since a much bigger clone is one base away. The J gene is TRBJ2-7, the V gene TRBV15, with D uncertain. Trimming removed 4 bases at V and 0 bases at J, with 10 bases between. Germline values: CDR1 LNHNV, CDR2 YYDKDF (reference sequence). This CDR3 has 14 residues. In nucleotides, the CDR3 is TGTGCCACCAGCATGAACAACTACTCCTACGAGCAGTACTTC. Protein: CATSMNNYSYEQYF.

The rearrangement joins TRBV20-1 to TRBJ1-2, with D uncertain. Germline CDR1 and CDR2: DFQATT and SNEGSKA (reference sequence). The CDR3 loop spans 16 amino acids. V lost 4 bases to trimming and J lost 2 bases, with 20 bases between them. The CDR3 DNA reads TGCAGTGCTAAGCCCGTCAGCTCGACGATAAACTATGGCTACACCTTC. Translation: CSAKPVSSTINYGYTF.

This clonotype has more than one count but fewer than ten. The chain carries TRBV5-6 and TRBJ2-1, with D perhaps assigned TRBD1 or TRBD2 (5 bases each). The closer fit of TRBJ2-7 to the DNA end suggests the J call may be wrong. The CDR3 is 15 residues long. Looked up from germline, CDR1 is SGHDT and CDR2 is YYEEEE. The CDR3 region has the DNA TGTGCCAGCAGCTTGGGGGGGTTCCCTTACAATGAGCAGTACTTC. This gives the protein CASSLGGFPYNEQYF.

The J gene is TRBJ1-4, the V gene TRBV10-3; D gene ambiguous. V was pared by 10 bases and J by 1 base, with 13 bases between. In germline, CDR1 is ENHRY, CDR2 SYGVKD. This CDR3 contains 14 residues. DNA of the CDR3: TGTGCCACCCAACCCCGGGGAACTAATGAAAAACTGTTTTTT. Translated, it gives CATQPRGTNEKLFF.

This clonotype showed up many times. V and J are TRBV27 and TRBJ2-4, with D possibly being TRBD1 (6 bases). The CDR3 is made up of 16 amino acids. Deletions cut 4 bases from V and 2 bases from J, with 15 bases between. Germline CDR1 and CDR2: MNHEY and SMNVEV (reference sequence). CDR3 residues: CASSSILDRSKNIQYF. CDR3 DNA sequence: TGTGCCAGCAGTTCGATACTCGACAGGTCCAAAAACATTCAGTACTTC.

This clonotype has a handful of counts. This rearrangement joins TRBV14 to TRBJ2-5; 7 bases map to TRBD1. The ends lost 2 bases at V and 11 bases at J; junction bases unmatched: 14. This CDR3 has 15 residues. Germline V gene sequence: CDR1 SGHDN, CDR2 FVKESK. In DNA form, the CDR3 reads TGTGCCAGCAGCCAATGGAACAGGGGTCATATGGAGCAGTACTTC. Its translation: CASSQWNRGHMEQYF.

The CDR3 region is CASNSVYNEQYF. In nucleotides, the CDR3 is TGTGCCAGCAATTCCGTCTACAATGAGCAGTACTTC. The chain carries TRBV27 and TRBJ2-1; unclear D gene. Matching the DNA end better, TRBJ2-7 makes the J call doubtful. Germline V gene sequence: CDR1 MNHEY, CDR2 SMNVEV (reference sequence). This CDR3 is built from 12 residues.

This chain uses TRBV6-6 with TRBJ1-1; D is perhaps TRBD1 (6 bases). Trimming removed 7 bases from V and 1 base from J, with 13 bases in between. The germline V gene encodes CDR1 MNHNY and CDR2 SVGAGI (reference sequence). The CDR3 contains 14 residues. CDR3 DNA: TGTGCCAGCACCCCCGAACAGGGGAACACTGAAGCTTTCTTT. Protein sequence: CASTPEQGNTEAFF.

The V call is TRBV27, the J call TRBJ1-6; the D gene is possibly TRBD1 (5 bases). The CDR3 extends over 14 amino acids. The germline V gene encodes CDR1 MNHEY and CDR2 SMNVEV (reference sequence). Between the trimmed V and J ends, which lost 8 bases and 5 bases, there was a span of 13 bases. CDR3 amino acids: CASGSTGHNSPLHF. The CDR3 DNA is TGTGCCAGCGGGTCGACGGGGCATAATTCACCCCTCCACTTT.

The chain couples TRBV6-2 or TRBV6-3 to TRBJ2-5; D is perhaps TRBD2 (6 bases). CDR3 length: 16 residues. Germline V gene data show CDR1 as MNHEY and CDR2 as SVGEGT. The germline V and J ends were trimmed by 6 bases and 1 base, with 18 bases remaining between them. The CDR3 region is CASSFVRGAGQETQYF. The CDR3 nucleotides are TGTGCCAGCAGCTTCGTAAGGGGAGCGGGCCAAGAGACCCAGTACTTC.

V gene TRBV25-1 combines with J gene TRBJ2-1, with D maybe TRBD2 (6 bases). Germline CDR1 MGHDK, CDR2 SYGVNS. CDR3 length: 11 residues. Trimming left V 8 bases short and J 10 bases short, with 12 bases between. As DNA, the CDR3 is TGTGCCAGCTCCCCGGCGGGGGAGCAGTTCTTC. It specifies CASSPAGEQFF. Based on the CDR3 plus reference TRBV25-1 and TRBJ2-1, the full variable domain is EADIYQTPRYLVIGTGKKITLECSQTMGHDKMYWYQQDPGMELHLIHYSYGVNSTEKGDLSSESTVSRIRTEHFPLTLESARPSHTSQYLCASSPAGEQFFGPGTRLTVL.